The 29 T cell receptor beta chains reported below all come from one sample, sequenced in a study of PD-1 blockade in mismatch repair-deficient tumors. Assay: immunoSEQ multiplex PCR; the TCRdb copy retains only in-frame clones and omits some. The sample yields about 100,000 clones, 82% seen once. The starting material was peripheral blood, obtained roughly 35 weeks after starting pembrolizumab. The receptors shown here come from an adult with mismatch repair-deficient cancer.

This chain links TRBV30 with TRBJ2-1, with 11 bases fitting TRBD2. Unmatched junction bases numbered 3, after V lost 5 bases and J lost 3 bases. Per the germline V gene, CDR1 is GTSNPN and CDR2 is SVGIG (reference sequence). The CDR3 has 14 residues. CDR3 nucleotides: TGTGCCTGGGATGGGACTAGCGGCTACAATGAGCAGTTCTTC. This translates into CAWDGTSGYNEQFF.

V is TRBV7-2 and J is TRBJ1-2; TRBD1 is a possible D gene (5 bases). The CDR3 is 14 amino acids. CDR1 is SGHTA, CDR2 FQGNSA, per germline. V lost 5 bases, J lost 3 bases, and 13 bases lay in between. The CDR3 region is CASSQRGSYYGYTF. The DNA for the CDR3 is TGTGCCAGCAGCCAAAGGGGCAGCTACTATGGCTACACCTTC.

The J gene is TRBJ2-1, the V gene TRBV4-2; D is unresolved. Trimming pared 4 bases from V and 10 bases from J, leaving 20 bases between. CDR1 LGHNA and CDR2 YNFKEQ come from the germline V gene. The CDR3 runs 15 residues. The DNA of the CDR3 is TGTGCCAGCAGCCTCGACTCTAATAGTATATGGGAGCAGTTCTTC. Protein: CASSLDSNSIWEQFF.

The genes are TRBV29-1 and TRBJ2-5, with D uncertain. Trimming pared 3 bases from V and 5 bases from J, leaving 13 bases between. Germline lookup yields CDR1 SQVTM and CDR2 ANQGSEA. This CDR3 region has 13 residues. The CDR3 is CSVENSGGETQYF. The CDR3 DNA reads TGCAGCGTTGAGAACAGTGGTGGGGAGACCCAGTACTTC.

The J gene is TRBJ1-1, the V gene TRBV5-1, with D perhaps matching TRBD1 (5 bases). V shed 4 bases and J shed 3 bases, with 13 bases lying between them. The CDR3 sequence is 14 residues long. CDR1 is SGHRS and CDR2 is YFSETQ in the germline V gene. This chain's CDR3 is CASSGSGTYTEAFF. In nucleotides, the CDR3 is TGCGCCAGCAGCGGCTCCGGGACCTACACTGAAGCTTTCTTT.

This chain uses TRBV7-6 with TRBJ2-1, with D possibly being TRBD2 (5 bases). There are 15 residues in the CDR3. With 0 bases removed from V and 1 base from J, the gap between germline ends came to 7 bases. From germline, CDR1 is SGHVS and CDR2 FNYEAQ. As DNA, the CDR3 is TGTGCCAGCAGCTTAGCGGGAGCGTCCTACAATGAGCAGTTCTTC. This gives the protein CASSLAGASYNEQFF.

The chain combines TRBV11-3 with TRBJ2-3; D is possibly TRBD2 (6 bases). V was pared by 9 bases and J by 2 bases, with 21 bases between. CDR3 length: 16 amino acids. From germline, CDR1 is SGHNT and CDR2 YENEEA. The CDR3: CASGGEEGKDTDTQYF. DNA for the CDR3: TGTGCCAGTGGTGGGGAGGAGGGAAAAGACACAGATACGCAGTATTTT.

The rearrangement joins TRBV6-5 to TRBJ1-2; weak D call: TRBD1 (5 bases). Deletions cut 8 bases from V and 5 bases from J, with 12 bases between. Germline CDR1 and CDR2: MNHEY and SVGAGI. There are 12 residues in the CDR3. CDR3 sequence (DNA): TGTGCCAGCTCACGCCGACAGTATGGCTACACCTTC. This gives the protein CASSRRQYGYTF.

This chain joins TRBV2 and TRBJ1-6; D gene unclear. In germline, CDR1 is SNHLY, CDR2 FYNNEI. The V gene lost 6 bases and the J gene lost 10 bases, with 13 bases spanning the gap. The length of the CDR3 is 13 residues. The CDR3 DNA reads TGTGCCAGCAGCATCGCAGGAAACTCACCCCTCCACTTT. It encodes CASSIAGNSPLHF. The whole variable domain, remainder taken from reference TRBV2 and TRBJ1-6, is EPEVTQTPSHQVTQMGQEVILRCVPISNHLYFYWYRQILGQKVEFLVSFYNNEISEKSEIFDDQFSVERPDGSNFTLKIRSTKLEDSAMYFCASSIAGNSPLHFGNGTRLTVT.

The genes are TRBV12-5 and TRBJ1-5; no clear D. The germline V gene has CDR1 LGHNT and CDR2 FRNRAP. V lost 7 bases and J lost 0, with 7 bases in between. This CDR3 has 13 amino acids. For the CDR3, the DNA is TGTGCTAGTGTGGTGGATAGCAATCAGCCCCAGCATTTT. Translation: CASVVDSNQPQHF.

The rearrangement uses TRBV27 and TRBJ1-5, with TRBD1 matching over 8 bases. There are 15 residues in the CDR3. V shed 4 bases, J shed 7 bases, and the junction held 9 bases outside the gene matches. Germline V gives CDR1 MNHEY, CDR2 SMNVEV (reference sequence). Here the CDR3 DNA reads TGTGCCAGCAGTTCCGGACAGGGTTTCGGGCAGCCCCAGCATTTT. Translated, it gives CASSSGQGFGQPQHF.

The chain has TRBV10-3 and TRBJ2-7, with 9 bases lining up with TRBD2. The germline CDR1 and CDR2 sequences are ENHRY and SYGVKD. With 4 bases clipped from V and 6 bases from J, the junction kept 7 bases outside the gene matches. CDR3 length: 14 residues. For the CDR3, the DNA is TGTGCCATCAGTGGGGGGGGGACTAGCACCGAGCAGTACTTC. This translates into CAISGGGTSTEQYF.

The chain has TRBV7-2 and TRBJ2-6, with D perhaps TRBD2 (5 bases). Trimming stripped 5 bases from V and 3 bases from J, with 11 bases between. In germline, CDR1 is SGHTA, CDR2 FQGNSA. This CDR3 is 15 amino acids long. In DNA form, the CDR3 reads TGTGCCAGCAGCCGACCCGGGGTTGGGGCCAACGTCCTGACTTTC. Encoded protein: CASSRPGVGANVLTF. Full variable domain (rest looked up from reference TRBV7-2 and TRBJ2-6): GAGVSQSPSNKVTEKGKDVELRCDPISGHTALYWYRQSLGQGLEFLIYFQGNSAPDKSGLPSDRFSAERTGGSVSTLTIQRTQQEDSAVYLCASSRPGVGANVLTFGAGSRLTVL.

This clone was recorded at least ten times. The V and J genes are TRBV11-2 and TRBJ2-2, with 9 nucleotides matching TRBD2. Germline V gene sequence: CDR1 SGHAT, CDR2 FQNNGV. With 7 bases clipped from V and 4 bases from J, the junction kept 7 bases outside the gene matches. The CDR3 is 15 amino acids. This CDR3 is CASTPLAGFTGELFF. CDR3 sequence (DNA): TGTGCCAGCACCCCGCTAGCGGGATTCACCGGGGAGCTGTTTTTT. The variable domain in full, completed from reference TRBV11-2 and TRBJ2-2, reads EAGVAQSPRYKIIEKRQSVAFWCNPISGHATLYWYQQILGQGPKLLIQFQNNGVVDDSQLPKDRFSAERLKGVDSTLKIQPAKLEDSAVYLCASTPLAGFTGELFFGEGSRLTVL.

The chain joins TRBV7-9 to TRBJ2-1; no definite D call. Trimming cost V 2 bases and J 3 bases, with 20 bases left between them. The germline V gene has CDR1 SEHNR and CDR2 FQNEAQ (reference sequence). CDR3 length: 18 residues. The CDR3 nucleotides are TGTGCCAGCAGCTTAAAAGAATTCGGTAGAAGAGGCTACAATGAGCAGTTCTTC. Its translation is CASSLKEFGRRGYNEQFF.

A single count supports this clone. The rearrangement joins TRBV19 to TRBJ1-4; weak D call: TRBD1 (5 bases). CDR1 and CDR2 from the germline V gene are LNHDA and SQIVND (reference sequence). The CDR3 is 17 amino acids. V was trimmed by 6 bases and J by 0 bases, leaving 17 bases between them. The CDR3 sequence: CASRKRRDAATNEKLFF. The CDR3 nucleotides read TGTGCCAGTAGAAAACGCCGGGACGCAGCAACTAATGAAAAACTGTTTTTT.

The chain uses TRBV19 and TRBJ1-5; 8 bases match TRBD1. The CDR3 is 13 amino acids. Trimming took 10 bases from V and 4 from J; bases not matched to a gene: 6. CDR1 LNHDA and CDR2 SQIVND come from the germline V gene (reference sequence). The CDR3 spells CAIQGAGNQPQHF. CDR3 sequence (DNA): TGTGCCATCCAGGGGGCTGGGAATCAGCCCCAGCATTTT.

CDR3 sequence: CASRTGTSEETQYF. The CDR3, as DNA: TGTGCCAGCAGAACCGGGACTAGCGAAGAGACCCAGTACTTC. The chain joins TRBV27 to TRBJ2-5, with 10 bases fitting TRBD2. Germline CDR1 and CDR2: MNHEY and SMNVEV (reference sequence). Unmatched junction bases numbered 4, after V lost 6 bases and J lost 3 bases. This CDR3 is 14 amino acids long.

The chain employs TRBV30 and TRBJ2-3; D perhaps matches TRBD1 (5 bases). Germline V gives CDR1 GTSNPN, CDR2 SVGIG (reference sequence). The CDR3 runs 13 residues. Trimming removed 3 bases from V and 0 bases from J, with 7 bases in between. CDR3 bases: TGTGCCTGGAGGACAGCTAGCACAGATACGCAGTATTTT. It codes for CAWRTASTDTQYF.

This clone was detected only a few times. The chain combines TRBV28 with TRBJ2-2; unclear D gene. This CDR3 region has 13 residues. The V and J ends lost 3 bases and 6 bases respectively, with 8 bases between them. Germline V gene sequence: CDR1 MDHEN, CDR2 SYDVKM. CDR3 in DNA: TGTGCCAGCAGTTTCCCCAGCTCCGGGGAGCTGTTTTTT. Encoded protein: CASSFPSSGELFF.

The gene calls are TRBV6-1 and TRBJ1-5; no reliable D call. The CDR3 is made up of 13 amino acids. The V and J ends lost 8 bases and 2 bases respectively, with 10 bases between them. Germline lookup yields CDR1 MNHNS and CDR2 SASEGT. The CDR3 nucleotides read TGTGCCAGCCTCGATTGGGGCAATCAGCCCCAGCATTTT. Protein: CASLDWGNQPQHF.

The chain joins TRBV5-4 to TRBJ1-1, with D unclear. This CDR3 region has 13 residues. V was shortened by 4 bases and J by 0 bases, with 7 bases between the two germline ends. Germline loops: CDR1 SGHNT, CDR2 YYREEE (reference sequence). CDR3 amino acids: CASSDGLNTEAFF. The CDR3 region has the DNA TGTGCCAGCAGCGATGGTCTGAACACTGAAGCTTTCTTT.

The chain's CDR3 is CASSSNVGRRQETQYF. CDR3 coding DNA: TGTGCCAGCAGCTCAAACGTTGGGCGGCGACAAGAGACCCAGTACTTC. The chain combines TRBV5-6 with TRBJ2-5; D call uncertain. V dropped 3 bases and J dropped 2 bases, with 17 bases sitting between them. This CDR3 is built from 16 residues. CDR1 is SGHDT, CDR2 YYEEEE, per germline.

V and J are TRBV11-2 and TRBJ2-1; 9 bases are shared with TRBD2. With 4 bases clipped from V and 7 bases from J, the junction kept 8 bases outside the gene matches. CDR1 and CDR2 from the germline V gene are SGHAT and FQNNGV. The CDR3 extends over 15 amino acids. CDR3 protein: CASSSKGLAGNEQFF. As DNA, the CDR3 is TGTGCCAGCAGCTCCAAGGGACTAGCCGGGAATGAGCAGTTCTTC.

The rearrangement links TRBV7-3 to TRBJ2-2; 11 nucleotides line up with TRBD2. J lost 0 bases, V lost 4 bases, and 1 base had no gene match. Germline-derived CDR1 and CDR2 are SGHTA and FQGTGA. The CDR3 totals 16 residues. The CDR3 nucleotides are TGTGCCAGCAGCTATAGCGGGAGGGCGAACACCGGGGAGCTGTTTTTT. It codes for CASSYSGRANTGELFF.

This chain uses TRBV4-2 with TRBJ2-1; 8 bases fit TRBD2. Germline V gene data show CDR1 as LGHNA and CDR2 as YNFKEQ. This CDR3 contains 15 residues. J lost 4 bases, V lost 5 bases, and 7 bases had no gene match. CDR3 sequence: CASSWELAAYNEQFF. The DNA of the CDR3 is TGTGCCAGCAGCTGGGAACTAGCGGCATACAATGAGCAGTTCTTC.

J is TRBJ2-2 and V is TRBV14; D is unresolved. Trimming removed 5 bases from V and 6 bases from J, with 16 bases in between. Germline values: CDR1 SGHDN, CDR2 FVKESK. The CDR3 sequence is 15 residues long. The CDR3 protein is CASSLNAVLAGELFF. CDR3 coding DNA: TGTGCCAGCAGCTTAAACGCGGTTCTAGCCGGGGAGCTGTTTTTT.

The gene calls are TRBV5-8 and TRBJ1-1; no firm D call. Trimming shortened V by 1 base and J by 5 bases, and 12 bases separated the two germline ends. The CDR3 contains 14 residues. In germline, CDR1 is SGHTS, CDR2 YDEGEE. For the CDR3, the DNA is TGTGCCAGCAGCTTGCCCGATTTTTCTACTGAAGCTTTCTTT. Protein product: CASSLPDFSTEAFF. The full variable domain, its missing parts supplied by reference TRBV5-8 and TRBJ1-1, is EAGVTQSPTHLIKTRGQQATLRCSPISGHTSVYWYQQALGLGLQFLLWYDEGEERNRGNFPPRFSGRQFPNYSSELNVNALELEDSALYLCASSLPDFSTEAFFGQGTRLTVV.

In this sample, this clone turned up a few times. This chain connects TRBV2 to TRBJ1-5, with TRBD1 as a possible D gene (6 bases). Between the trimmed V and J ends, which lost 9 bases and 0 bases, there was a span of 12 bases. CDR3 size: 14 residues. CDR1 and CDR2 (germline): SNHLY, FYNNEI. CDR3 DNA sequence: TGTGCCAGTACCGGACAGAATAGCAATCAGCCCCAGCATTTT. Translating gives CASTGQNSNQPQHF.